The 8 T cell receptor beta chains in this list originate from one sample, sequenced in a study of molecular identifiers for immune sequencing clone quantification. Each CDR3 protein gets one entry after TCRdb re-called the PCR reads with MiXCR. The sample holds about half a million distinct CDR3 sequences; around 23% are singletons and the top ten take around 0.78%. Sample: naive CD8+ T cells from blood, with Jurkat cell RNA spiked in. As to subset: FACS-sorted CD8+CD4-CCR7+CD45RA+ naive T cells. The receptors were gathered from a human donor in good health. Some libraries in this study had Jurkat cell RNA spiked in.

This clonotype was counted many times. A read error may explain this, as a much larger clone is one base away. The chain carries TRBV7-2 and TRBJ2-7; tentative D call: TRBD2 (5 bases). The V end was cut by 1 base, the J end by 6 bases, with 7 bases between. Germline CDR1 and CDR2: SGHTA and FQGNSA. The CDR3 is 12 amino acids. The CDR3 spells CASSLGGSEQYF. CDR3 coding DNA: TGTGCCAGCAGCTTAGGAGGGTCCGAGCAGTACTTC.

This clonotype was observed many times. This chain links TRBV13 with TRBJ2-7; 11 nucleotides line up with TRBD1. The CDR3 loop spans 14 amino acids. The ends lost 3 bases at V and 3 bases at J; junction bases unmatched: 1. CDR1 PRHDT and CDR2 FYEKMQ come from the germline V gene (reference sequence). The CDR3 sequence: CASSLGQGDYEQYF. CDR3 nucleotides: TGTGCCAGCAGCTTGGGACAGGGGGACTACGAGCAGTACTTC.

CDR3 sequence: CASNGAGTGIPYEQYF. CDR3 bases: TGTGCCAGCAACGGCGCCGGGACAGGGATCCCCTACGAGCAGTACTTC. The chain joins TRBV27 to TRBJ2-7; 9 positions agree with TRBD1. The V segment lost 7 bases and the J segment 2 bases; nucleotides outside the gene matches: 12. The germline V gene encodes CDR1 MNHEY and CDR2 SMNVEV (reference sequence). The CDR3 spans 16 residues.

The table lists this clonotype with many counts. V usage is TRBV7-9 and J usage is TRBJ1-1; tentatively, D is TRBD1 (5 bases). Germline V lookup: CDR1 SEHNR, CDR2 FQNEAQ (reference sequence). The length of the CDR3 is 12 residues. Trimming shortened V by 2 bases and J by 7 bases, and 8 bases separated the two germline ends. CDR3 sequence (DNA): TGTGCCAGCAGCTTAAGGGGAGTTGAAGCTTTCTTT. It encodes CASSLRGVEAFF.

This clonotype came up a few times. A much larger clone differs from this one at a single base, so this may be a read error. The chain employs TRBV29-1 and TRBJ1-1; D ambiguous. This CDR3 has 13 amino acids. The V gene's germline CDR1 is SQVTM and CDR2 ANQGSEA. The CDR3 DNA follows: TGCAGCGTTGACTCCCTGTCTGACACTGAAGCTTCCTTT. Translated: CSVDSLSDTEASF.

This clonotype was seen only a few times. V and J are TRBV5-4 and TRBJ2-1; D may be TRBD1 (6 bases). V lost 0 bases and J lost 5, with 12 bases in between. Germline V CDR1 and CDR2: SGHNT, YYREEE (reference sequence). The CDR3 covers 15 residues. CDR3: CASSLDRTDNNEQFF. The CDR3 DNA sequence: TGTGCCAGCAGCTTGGACCGGACAGATAACAATGAGCAGTTCTTC.

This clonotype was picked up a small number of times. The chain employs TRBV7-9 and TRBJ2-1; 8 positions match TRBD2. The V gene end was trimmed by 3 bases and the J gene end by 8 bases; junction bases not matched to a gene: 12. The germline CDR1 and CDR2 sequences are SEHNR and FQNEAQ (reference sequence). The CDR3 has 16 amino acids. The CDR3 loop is CASSLSSGSARDEQFF. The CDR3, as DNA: TGTGCCAGCAGCTTGTCCAGCGGGAGTGCTCGCGATGAGCAGTTCTTC.

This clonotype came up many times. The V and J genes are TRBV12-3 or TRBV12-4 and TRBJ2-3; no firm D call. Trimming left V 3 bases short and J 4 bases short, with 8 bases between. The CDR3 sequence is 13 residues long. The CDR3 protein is CASSLWRSDTQYF. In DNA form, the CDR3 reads TGTGCCAGCAGTTTGTGGCGATCAGATACGCAGTATTTT.